A selection of T cell receptor beta chains follows, all from one sample in a study of blood T cells in healthy people across ages. TCRdb re-called the 5' RACE reads with MiXCR, one entry per CDR3 protein. The data contain about 640,000 distinct CDR3 sequences, roughly 30% of them singletons. Sequenced input: blood. The source is a woman older than 75 in good health. The CDR3 runs from the conserved cysteine through the conserved F or W. Fields, in order: D gene, J gene, clone size, V gene, CDR3 protein, CDR3 DNA. A D gene is named only where the DNA matches it firmly. Rows give clone size only sometimes, using once, few, many, or a class for an expanded clone.

>NA|TRBJ2-2|NA|TRBV10-3
CAISPQGGDTGELFF
TGTGCCATCAGTCCACAGGGAGGGGACACCGGGGAGCTGTTTTTT
>TRBD1|TRBJ2-5|few|TRBV30
CAWSRVDRDQETQYF
TGTGCCTGGAGTCGGGTAGACAGGGACCAAGAGACCCAGTACTTC
>TRBD2|TRBJ2-7|NA|TRBV5-1
CASSLEGTSGGYEQYF
TGCGCCAGCAGCTTGGAAGGGACTAGCGGGGGCTACGAGCAGTACTTC
>NA|TRBJ2-2|NA|TRBV30
CAWSGLNTGELFF
TGTGCCTGGAGTGGACTGAACACCGGGGAGCTGTTTTTT
>NA|TRBJ1-2|many|TRBV3-1
CASSATENYGYTF
TGTGCCAGCAGCGCTACCGAGAACTATGGCTACACCTTC
>NA|TRBJ1-2|many|TRBV2
CASSETYYGYTF
TGTGCCAGCAGTGAAACCTACTATGGCTACACCTTC
>NA|TRBJ2-7|many|TRBV20-1
CSARVGLEQYF
TGCAGTGCTAGAGTCGGGCTGGAGCAGTACTTC
>NA|TRBJ2-5|few|TRBV7-7
CASSSGRAVGETQYF
TGTGCTAGCAGCTCGGGACGAGCGGTAGGGGAGACCCAGTACTTC
>NA|TRBJ1-6|NA|TRBV30
CAWSEGRNLPLHF
TGTGCCTGGAGTGAGGGCCGTAATCTCCCCCTCCACTTT
>NA|TRBJ2-3|NA|TRBV7-3
CASSLTDEAYTQYF
TGTGCCAGCAGCTTAACGGACGAGGCGTATACGCAGTATTTT
>TRBD2|TRBJ2-7|many|TRBV4-2
CASSQQPGLAGSYEQYF
TGTGCCAGCAGCCAACAACCGGGACTAGCGGGATCCTACGAGCAGTACTTC
>TRBD2|TRBJ2-1|many|TRBV29-1
CSVESIAGGRDEQFF
TGCAGCGTTGAATCAATAGCGGGGGGGCGCGATGAGCAGTTCTTC
>NA|TRBJ1-6|NA|TRBV2
CASSEGMSNSPLHF
TGTGCCAGCAGTGAGGGGATGAGTAATTCACCCCTCCACTTT
>TRBD1|TRBJ2-7|NA|TRBV7-6
CASSWEDRDRSEQYF
TGTGCCAGCAGCTGGGAGGACAGGGATAGGTCCGAGCAGTACTTC
>NA|TRBJ2-3|NA|TRBV12-3/TRBV12-4
CASIRVYPDTQYF
TGTGCCAGTATACGAGTGTACCCAGATACGCAGTATTTT
>TRBD1|TRBJ2-1|NA|TRBV20-1
CSTSRDRGTQETQFF
TGCAGTACTTCCCGGGACAGGGGAACTCAAGAGACCCAGTTCTTC
>TRBD1|TRBJ1-4|NA|TRBV2
CASSSDRVNEKLFF
TGTGCCAGCAGTTCCGACAGGGTTAATGAAAAACTGTTTTTT
>NA|TRBJ1-5|NA|TRBV3-1
CASGQEFQLTPQPQHF
TGTGCCAGCGGCCAAGAATTTCAACTGACCCCTCAGCCCCAGCATTTT
>NA|TRBJ1-2|many|TRBV20-1
CSARGDTGFYGYTF
TGCAGTGCTAGGGGGGATACAGGGTTCTATGGCTACACCTTC
>TRBD1|TRBJ2-7|NA|TRBV7-2
CASSPRTGRNEQYF
TGTGCCAGCAGCCCCCGGACAGGGAGGAACGAGCAGTACTTC
>TRBD1|TRBJ1-5|NA|TRBV6-1
CASSKGQGGILNSNQPQHF
TGTGCCAGCAGTAAAGGACAGGGGGGAATCTTGAATAGCAATCAGCCCCAGCATTTT
>TRBD1|TRBJ1-5|NA|TRBV20-1
CSASPHGGQGYSNQPQHF
TGCAGTGCTAGTCCTCACGGCGGACAGGGCTATAGCAATCAGCCCCAGCATTTT
>NA|TRBJ1-2|NA|TRBV24-1
CATSSPGREEGYTF
TGTGCCACCAGTTCTCCAGGCAGGGAGGAAGGCTACACCTTC
>TRBD1|TRBJ2-3|many|TRBV5-1
CASSFDLTGTYTDTQYF
TGCGCCAGCAGCTTCGACCTGACAGGGACGTACACAGATACGCAGTATTTT
>NA|TRBJ1-4|NA|TRBV5-6
CASSLASGRPNEKLFF
TGTGCCAGCAGCTTGGCGTCGGGGCGGCCTAATGAAAAACTGTTTTTT
>TRBD1|TRBJ1-2|many|TRBV10-3
CAISEATGYGYTF
TGTGCCATCAGTGAGGCGACAGGGTATGGCTACACCTTC
>NA|TRBJ2-7|NA|TRBV4-2
CASSPLGEGPYEQYF
TGTGCCAGCTCACCACTCGGGGAAGGTCCGTACGAGCAGTACTTC
>TRBD1|TRBJ2-7|NA|TRBV7-8
CASSRHRGYEQYF
TGTGCCAGCAGCAGACACAGGGGTTACGAGCAGTACTTC
>NA|TRBJ1-4|many|TRBV7-3
CASSLKRGEKLFF
TGTGCCAGCAGCTTAAAGAGGGGGGAAAAACTGTTTTTT
>TRBD2|TRBJ2-3|few|TRBV6-2/TRBV6-3
CASSPFGGATDTQYF
TGTGCCAGCAGTCCCTTCGGGGGGGCTACTGATACGCAGTATTTT
>TRBD2|TRBJ2-7|NA|TRBV29-1
CSVGTSGSYEQYF
TGCAGCGTTGGGACTAGCGGCTCCTACGAGCAGTACTTC
>NA|TRBJ1-5|NA|TRBV19
CASSIALGQPQHF
TGTGCCAGTAGTATAGCCCTAGGACAGCCCCAGCATTTT
>TRBD1|TRBJ2-1|NA|TRBV18
CASSPRGSYNGQFF
TGTGCCAGCTCACCCAGGGGGTCCTACAATGGGCAGTTCTTC
>TRBD2|TRBJ2-7|NA|TRBV10-3
CATSPSGGNEQYF
TGTGCCACCAGTCCCAGCGGGGGGAATGAGCAGTACTTC
>NA|TRBJ2-7|NA|TRBV12-5
CASGNLTSSTYEQYF
TGTGCTAGTGGTAACCTTACTAGTTCTACCTACGAGCAGTACTTC
>TRBD1|TRBJ2-7|many|TRBV5-1
CASSLGQGLDEQYF
TGCGCCAGCAGCTTGGGACAGGGCTTGGACGAGCAGTACTTC
>TRBD1|TRBJ1-5|many|TRBV4-2
CASSQDTGEDQPQHF
TGTGCCAGCAGCCAAGACACAGGGGAGGATCAGCCCCAGCATTTT
>NA|TRBJ2-3|many|TRBV7-2
CASSLAGGTQYF
TGTGCCAGCAGCTTAGCGGGAGGTACGCAGTATTTT
>NA|TRBJ1-1|NA|TRBV12-3/TRBV12-4
CASSPRAGRGTEAFF
TGTGCCAGCAGTCCCCGGGCAGGGAGAGGCACTGAAGCTTTCTTT
>NA|TRBJ1-1|NA|TRBV29-1
CSVEAAGQYTEAFF
TGCAGCGTTGAAGCCGCGGGACAATACACTGAAGCTTTCTTT
>NA|TRBJ2-1|many|TRBV4-3
CASSQARGLREGYNEQFF
TGCGCCAGCAGCCAGGCGAGGGGGTTGAGGGAAGGATACAATGAGCAGTTCTTC
>TRBD2|TRBJ2-7|NA|TRBV5-4
CASSLSSGRAGEQYF
TGTGCCAGCAGCTTATCCAGCGGGAGGGCCGGGGAGCAGTACTTC
>TRBD2|TRBJ2-7|NA|TRBV2
CASSEVLAADEQYF
TGTGCCAGCAGTGAGGTTCTAGCGGCGGACGAGCAGTACTTC
>NA|TRBJ1-1|NA|TRBV13
CASSLWSGTNTEAFF
TGTGCCAGCAGCTTATGGTCAGGGACCAACACTGAAGCTTTCTTT
>NA|TRBJ2-4|many|TRBV6-2/TRBV6-3
CASSYSRLGSNIQYF
TGTGCCAGCAGTTACTCGAGACTAGGGTCAAACATTCAGTACTTC
>NA|TRBJ2-7|NA|TRBV6-1
CASRRASVNEQYF
TGTGCCAGCAGGAGGGCTAGTGTCAACGAGCAGTACTTC
>NA|TRBJ1-2|few|TRBV7-2
CASSLGTARYGYTF
TGTGCCAGCAGCTTAGGGACAGCCCGCTATGGCTACACCTTC
>NA|TRBJ2-4|NA|TRBV28
CASGLSEGSAKNIQYF
TGTGCCAGCGGCCTTTCTGAGGGCTCAGCCAAAAACATTCAGTACTTC
>TRBD2|TRBJ2-7|NA|TRBV20-1
CSASDGGVTYEQYF
TGCAGTGCTAGCGACGGGGGGGTAACCTACGAGCAGTACTTC
>NA|TRBJ2-7|NA|TRBV19
CASSIEVGGTYNEQYF
TGTGCCAGTAGTATAGAGGTCGGGGGAACCTACAATGAGCAGTACTTC
>NA|TRBJ2-1|NA|TRBV6-1
CASKLGYNEQFF
TGTGCCAGCAAGTTAGGCTACAATGAGCAGTTCTTC
>NA|TRBJ2-2|few|TRBV20-1
CSASSGSGELFF
TGCAGTGCAAGCTCGGGCTCCGGGGAGCTGTTTTTT
>NA|TRBJ1-2|many|TRBV6-6
CASSRLGDYGYTF
TGTGCCAGCAGTCGACTTGGGGACTATGGCTACACCTTC
>NA|TRBJ2-3|few|TRBV4-2
CASSQRRSTDTQYF
TGTGCCAGCAGCCAAAGGAGAAGCACAGATACGCAGTATTTT
>TRBD2|TRBJ2-7|many|TRBV15
CATSRGKRGFANEQYF
TGTGCCACCAGCAGAGGGAAGCGGGGGTTTGCTAACGAGCAGTACTTC
>TRBD1|TRBJ1-1|NA|TRBV2
CASSATQGARTEAFF
TGTGCCAGCAGTGCCACGCAGGGGGCGCGGACTGAAGCTTTCTTT
>NA|TRBJ1-2|many|TRBV28
CASSGAVDGYTF
TGTGCCAGCAGTGGCGCAGTTGATGGCTACACCTTC
>NA|TRBJ2-7|NA|TRBV12-3/TRBV12-4
CASSFQGAVGAYEQYF
TGTGCCAGCAGTTTTCAAGGGGCAGTGGGAGCCTACGAGCAGTACTTC
>TRBD2|TRBJ2-7|many|TRBV25-1
CATSVGLAGHEQYF
TGTGCCACCTCTGTAGGACTAGCGGGGCACGAGCAGTACTTC
>NA|TRBJ2-7|NA|TRBV6-2/TRBV6-3
CAGAGPTYEQYF
TGTGCCGGCGCCGGACCGACCTACGAGCAGTACTTC